This TCR beta chain was recorded in a study of blood T cell repertoires in COVID-19. In the study overall: Material from acute and convalescent COVID-19 was sourced from the United States, Italy and Spain.

The assay was immunoSEQ multiplex PCR, and TCRdb's table has in-frame clones only and misses some. The top ten hold approximately 3.8% of the sample, which has around 160,000 clones, around 87% seen once. Germline CDR1 and CDR2: MGHRA and YSYEKL. Trimming stripped 2 bases from V and 1 base from J, with 11 bases between. This CDR3 region has 15 residues. The chain is built from TRBV4-1 and TRBJ1-1; no firm D call. The sequence was obtained from a woman in her thirties or forties who had been exposed to COVID-19. The sequenced sample was PBMCs or T cells enriched from blood (not recorded which). The CDR3 region has the DNA TGCGCCAGCAGCCAACCGGGTCGGAGGAACACTGAAGCTTTCTTT. Translated, it gives CASSQPGRRNTEAFF.